This T cell receptor (beta chain) emerged from a study of CD8 T cells in ankylosing spondylitis. Study results and caveats: Disease-linked clones bore a CD8+ phenotype, appearing relatively rarely in peripheral blood. Significant enrichment of disease-linked clones was reportedly seen in matched ankylosing spondylitis synovial fluid. A motif of eight highly homologous TCR beta variants was seen as apparently characteristic of ankylosing spondylitis blood.

The CDR3 totals 15 residues. Losses at the gene ends were 9 bases for V and 3 bases for J; bases not matched to a gene: 6. CDR1 is KGHDR and CDR2 is SFDVKD in the germline V gene. With regard to this clonotype: Its cognate antigen is unknown.

TCRdb itself ran the 5' RACE reads through MiXCR, one entry per CDR3 protein. The data contain about 800,000 distinct CDR3 sequences, roughly 10% of them seen just once; the ten biggest clones take up roughly 0.51%. The receptor comes from a male donor with ankylosing spondylitis. The chain combines TRBV24-1 with TRBJ2-2, with 10 bases that match TRBD1. Sequences were obtained from blood, either unsorted or a sorted T cell fraction (not recorded which). The CDR3 region has the DNA TGTGCCACCCCGAAGGGACAGGGGTACACCGGGGAGCTGTTTTTT. Protein: CATPKGQGYTGELFF.